The 20 T cell receptor beta chains in this list originate from one sample, sequenced in a study of T cells in Graves' hyperthyroidism and ophthalmopathy. RNA transcripts yielded amplified TCR beta CDR3 regions. A first-round RT-PCR of the TCR CDR3 used the HTBI primer set. MiXCR was run by TCRdb on the multiplex PCR reads, yielding one entry per CDR3 protein. Altogether some 460,000 distinct CDR3 sequences are present, 15% to 19% being singletons, with the ten largest covering approximately 7.5%. The sequenced sample consisted of blood. These TCRs come from a young woman with Graves' hyperthyroidism.

This sequence joins TRBV6-2 or TRBV6-3 and TRBJ2-3; TRBD1 matches 8 bases. CDR1 and CDR2 (germline): MNHEY, SVGEGT. The CDR3 totals 15 residues. J lost 1 base, V lost 7 bases, and 7 bases had no gene match. CDR3 loop: CASKLAGQGTDTQYF. Here the CDR3 DNA reads TGTGCCAGCAAATTGGCGGGACAGGGCACAGATACGCAGTATTTT.

This clonotype has a handful of counts. V is TRBV5-4 and J is TRBJ2-5, with a possible D match to TRBD2 (6 bases). Germline CDR1 and CDR2: SGHNT and YYREEE (reference sequence). Trimming pared 4 bases from V and 2 bases from J, leaving 15 bases between. The CDR3 is 15 residues long. Here the CDR3 reads CASSGDRDLQETQYF. The CDR3 bases are TGTGCCAGCAGCGGCGACCGGGACTTACAAGAGACCCAGTACTTC.

With regard to this clonotype: This may arise from a read error, as a much more abundant clone is one base away. The chain joins TRBV20-1 to TRBJ1-4; possible D gene TRBD1, 5 bases. The CDR3 is made up of 15 amino acids. Germline V gene lookup returns CDR1 DFQATT and CDR2 SNEGSKA (reference sequence). Trimming took off 6 bases at V and 5 bases at J, with 19 bases between the two ends. CDR3 nucleotides: TGCAGTGCCTGCTCACCCGGGACGGCGAATGAAAAACTGTTTTTT. Translating gives CSACSPGTANEKLFF.

This clonotype has a count of ten or more. The rearrangement links TRBV12-3 or TRBV12-4 to TRBJ2-7; tentatively, D is TRBD1 (5 bases). The CDR3 length is 14 residues. V gave up 5 bases and J gave up 1 base, with 12 bases separating them. As DNA, the CDR3 is TGTGCCAGCAGTCCTCGACAGACTTCCTACGAGCAGTACTTC. Translation gives CASSPRQTSYEQYF.

Many counts were recorded for this clonotype. The chain links TRBV14 to TRBJ1-2; the match to TRBD1 covers 7 bases. The germline CDR1 and CDR2 sequences are SGHDN and FVKESK. V lost 1 base to trimming and J lost 5 bases; unmatched junction nucleotides: 7. CDR3 length: 15 amino acids. The CDR3 DNA follows: TGTGCCAGCAGCCAAGGGGACAGTTCCTTTTATGGCTACACCTTC. Residues: CASSQGDSSFYGYTF.

This clonotype has at least ten counts. The chain links TRBV3-1 to TRBJ1-3, with 8 bases identical to TRBD1. Trimming removed 3 bases from V and 3 bases from J; junction bases left unmatched: 7. The CDR3 consists of 16 residues. Germline V CDR1 and CDR2: LGHDT, YNNKEL (reference sequence). The CDR3 DNA sequence: TGTGCCAGCAGCCACCTCGACAGGGGCGTTGGAAACACCATATATTTT. As protein: CASSHLDRGVGNTIYF.

This clonotype was seen at least ten times. The genes are TRBV28 and TRBJ1-2; no clear D gene. Deletions cut 3 bases from V and 7 bases from J, with 21 bases between. The CDR3 covers 16 residues. Germline assignment: CDR1 MDHEN and CDR2 SYDVKM. The CDR3 is CASSFSLRHVISGYTF. DNA of the CDR3: TGTGCCAGCAGTTTCTCCCTTAGGCACGTAATAAGTGGCTACACCTTC.

Ten or more counts support this clonotype. The chain joins TRBV7-9 to TRBJ2-1, with 10 nucleotides matching TRBD2. The CDR3 has 15 residues. CDR1 and CDR2 from the germline V gene are SEHNR and FQNEAQ (reference sequence). The ends lost 2 bases at V and 4 bases at J; junction bases unmatched: 2. This chain's CDR3 is CASSLTLAGYNEQFF. In nucleotides, the CDR3 is TGTGCCAGCAGCTTAACACTAGCGGGGTACAATGAGCAGTTCTTC.

Many counts were recorded for this clonotype. The chain employs TRBV5-1 and TRBJ2-5; D gene ambiguous. The length of the CDR3 is 14 residues. Germline V gene data show CDR1 as SGHRS and CDR2 as YFSETQ. The V end lost 3 bases, the J end lost 5 bases, and 14 bases lay between the germline ends. The CDR3 coding sequence is TGCGCCAGCAGCTCGACCGTTGAGGTCGAGACCCAGTACTTC. Its translation is CASSSTVEVETQYF.

This clonotype was detected only a few times. The chain joins TRBV6-1 to TRBJ2-7, with D uncertain. The germline V gene encodes CDR1 MNHNS and CDR2 SASEGT. V was pared by 6 bases and J by 5 bases, with 8 bases between. The CDR3 runs to 11 residues. The CDR3 nucleotides are TGTGCCAGCAGCCCCACGAACGAGCAGTACTTC. This encodes CASSPTNEQYF.

The chain is built from TRBV7-2 and TRBJ2-7, with TRBD1 matching 10 bases. The CDR3 is made up of 15 amino acids. Germline CDR1 and CDR2: SGHTA and FQGNSA. The J segment lost 3 bases and the V segment lost 5 bases, leaving 7 bases of the junction unmatched. CDR3 bases: TGTGCCAGCAGCCGGACCGGGACAGGGGACTACGAGCAGTACTTC. This gives the protein CASSRTGTGDYEQYF.

This clonotype was seen many times. The chain has TRBV7-2 and TRBJ2-1; the D call may be TRBD1 or TRBD2 (5 bases each). Looked up from germline, CDR1 is SGHTA and CDR2 is FQGNSA. The length of the CDR3 is 16 residues. Trimming stripped 4 bases from V and 5 bases from J, with 18 bases between. The CDR3 sequence: CASSSLDRGWNNEQFF. The CDR3 DNA follows: TGTGCCAGCAGCTCCCTGGACCGGGGCTGGAACAATGAGCAGTTCTTC. Based on the CDR3 plus reference TRBV7-2 and TRBJ2-1, the full variable domain is GAGVSQSPSNKVTEKGKDVELRCDPISGHTALYWYRQSLGQGLEFLIYFQGNSAPDKSGLPSDRFSAERTGGSVSTLTIQRTQQEDSAVYLCASSSLDRGWNNEQFFGPGTRLTVL.

The table lists this clonotype with many counts. The chain carries TRBV7-3 and TRBJ2-4, with 12 bases aligning to TRBD1. Looked up from germline, CDR1 is SGHTA and CDR2 is FQGTGA. This CDR3 has 14 amino acids. V lost 3 bases to trimming and J lost 9 bases; unmatched junction nucleotides: 3. The CDR3 DNA reads as TGTGCCAGCAGCTTGGGACAGGGGGCGAGCATTCAGTACTTC. As protein: CASSLGQGASIQYF.

This clonotype was observed many times. The CDR3 here is CAWNRRGGNYNEQFF. The CDR3, as DNA: TGTGCCTGGAACCGGCGCGGGGGGAACTACAATGAGCAGTTCTTC. The rearrangement joins TRBV30 to TRBJ2-1; 8 nucleotides match TRBD2. The V segment lost 4 bases and the J segment 3 bases; nucleotides outside the gene matches: 8. The germline V gene has CDR1 GTSNPN and CDR2 SVGIG (reference sequence). CDR3 length: 15 amino acids.

This clonotype has at least ten counts. The chain uses TRBV20-1 and TRBJ2-7; D gene ambiguous. Germline-derived CDR1 and CDR2 are DFQATT and SNEGSKA (reference sequence). CDR3 length equals 13 residues. V was trimmed by 1 base and J by 4 bases, leaving 11 bases between them. The CDR3 DNA reads as TGCAGTGCTAGAGTAGGCAGCGTGTACGAGCAGTACTTC. This gives the protein CSARVGSVYEQYF.

This clonotype came up many times. The V gene is TRBV2, the J gene TRBJ2-7, with D possibly matching TRBD2 (6 bases). The V and J ends lost 6 bases and 0 bases respectively, with 15 bases between them. The CDR3 totals 15 residues. In germline, CDR1 is SNHLY, CDR2 FYNNEI. The CDR3 sequence: CASSRYGGGSYEQYF. CDR3 nucleotides: TGTGCCAGCAGCCGTTATGGGGGAGGCTCCTACGAGCAGTACTTC. Complete variable domain (other parts from reference TRBV2 and TRBJ2-7): EPEVTQTPSHQVTQMGQEVILRCVPISNHLYFYWYRQILGQKVEFLVSFYNNEISEKSEIFDDQFSVERPDGSNFTLKIRSTKLEDSAMYFCASSRYGGGSYEQYFGPGTRLTVT.

This clonotype came up many times. The chain carries TRBV2 and TRBJ2-5, with 8 bases matching TRBD2. CDR3 length: 16 amino acids. The germline gives CDR1 SNHLY, CDR2 FYNNEI. Trimming took 2 bases from V and 2 from J; bases not matched to a gene: 7. As DNA, the CDR3 is TGTGCCAGCAGTGAAATCGGTAGCGGGGAACAAGAGACCCAGTACTTC. As protein: CASSEIGSGEQETQYF.

This clonotype has ten or more counts. This CDR3 is CASSGRGSETQYF. Here the CDR3 DNA reads TGTGCCAGCAGCGGTAGAGGATCAGAGACCCAGTACTTC. This chain joins TRBV7-2 and TRBJ2-5; D uncertain. CDR3 length: 13 amino acids. V lost 5 bases and J lost 4, with 11 bases in between. Germline V gives CDR1 SGHTA, CDR2 FQGNSA.

In this sample, this clonotype turned up many times. V usage is TRBV12-3 or TRBV12-4 and J usage is TRBJ2-1, with TRBD1 matching over 9 bases. The CDR3 spans 14 residues. Losses at the gene ends were 8 bases for V and 3 bases for J; bases not matched to a gene: 5. The CDR3 sequence: CASGLTGGYNEQFF. DNA for the CDR3: TGTGCCAGCGGATTGACAGGGGGCTACAATGAGCAGTTCTTC.

This clonotype turned up a few times. This chain connects TRBV5-1 to TRBJ1-3; 9 nucleotides line up with TRBD1. After removal of 1 base from V and 15 bases from J, the junction contained 2 bases not matched to a gene. Per the germline V gene, CDR1 is SGHRS and CDR2 is YFSETQ. The CDR3 contains 11 residues. CDR3 loop: CASSLSDRGYF. The CDR3 coding sequence is TGCGCCAGCAGCTTGTCGGACAGGGGATATTTT.